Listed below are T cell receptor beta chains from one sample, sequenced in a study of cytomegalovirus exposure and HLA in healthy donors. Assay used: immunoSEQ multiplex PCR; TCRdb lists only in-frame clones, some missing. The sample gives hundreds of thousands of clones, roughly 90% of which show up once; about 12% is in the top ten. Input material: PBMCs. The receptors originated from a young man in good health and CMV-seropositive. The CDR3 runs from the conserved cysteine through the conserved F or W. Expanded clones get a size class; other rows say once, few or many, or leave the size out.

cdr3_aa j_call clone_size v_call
CASSLEGSHEQYF TRBJ2-7 . TRBV5-1
CASSVGGLAYEQYF TRBJ2-7 . TRBV9
CASSLASGGSYNEQFF TRBJ2-1 once TRBV27
CASSPTPQGPYEQYF TRBJ2-7 . TRBV18
CAWSDGNQETQYF TRBJ2-5 . TRBV30
CASSLAAGGQQYF TRBJ2-7 . TRBV7-2
CASSSSGGTEAFF TRBJ1-1 . TRBV7-3
CASSSWGQLGETQYF TRBJ2-5 . TRBV7-9
CSVALLSPDTEAFF TRBJ1-1 . TRBV29-1
CASSVGGAGETQYF TRBJ2-5 . TRBV5-6
CASSQQGDEQYF TRBJ2-7 . TRBV7-9
CATSTRDTGREQYF TRBJ2-7 few TRBV15
CASSFLGGSVYNEQFF TRBJ2-1 . TRBV7-3
CSVLGAVYNEQFF TRBJ2-1 . TRBV29-1
CASSHRGRRGPSEQYF TRBJ2-7 once TRBV27
CSVSRSPGAVSYEQYF TRBJ2-7 . TRBV29-1
CASSPPWRLEKLFF TRBJ1-4 . TRBV7-9
CASRARRGLATEAFF TRBJ1-1 . TRBV5-6
CATSPWGGPGGYTF TRBJ1-2 . TRBV15
CASSPNHDLPTEAFF TRBJ1-1 . TRBV9
CASSLDSPFNQPQHF TRBJ1-5 . TRBV5-1
CASSWTGDAYNEQFF TRBJ2-1 few TRBV6-1
CASSPSSGRDNEQFF TRBJ2-1 . TRBV7-3
CASSHDRGRESYGYTF TRBJ1-2 . TRBV4-3
CASSLSLGVGTEAFF TRBJ1-1 . TRBV27
CASSLRQGWTYGYTF TRBJ1-2 . TRBV5-1
CASSLDRGAFNEQFF TRBJ2-1 . TRBV7-2
CASGLSTGNYGYTF TRBJ1-2 . TRBV12-5
CSGRENTEAFF TRBJ1-1 . TRBV20-1
CASSLPTGGRTNYGYTF TRBJ1-2 . TRBV5-4
CASSSSGTNTGELFF TRBJ2-2 . TRBV7-9
CASSVGGQGYGYTF TRBJ1-2 . TRBV9
CASSSIAGGYNEQFF TRBJ2-1 . TRBV11-2
CASSQQPGQGADTQYF TRBJ2-3 . TRBV4-1
CASSSGQGQMNYGYTF TRBJ1-2 . TRBV5-1
CASSLFRSTSGRAGEQYF TRBJ2-7 . TRBV5-8
CASSATLNTEAFF TRBJ1-1 . TRBV7-6
CASEGSSGYEQYF TRBJ2-7 once TRBV7-9
CASSILGADYNEQFF TRBJ2-1 . TRBV19
CASSPSPGLISSYNEQFF TRBJ2-1 . TRBV7-6
CASRPGSTEAFF TRBJ1-1 . TRBV6-5
CASSSGSGGGYTF TRBJ1-2 . TRBV7-2
CASSSMTSSYNEQFF TRBJ2-1 . TRBV13
CASSSNRDGYTF TRBJ1-2 . TRBV7-9
CASSPGTGGGYGYTF TRBJ1-2 . TRBV7-6
CASSFTAGVEETQYF TRBJ2-5 . TRBV13
CSAPLGQQFF TRBJ2-1 . TRBV20-1
CASRTGVSTDTQYF TRBJ2-3 . TRBV6-5
CATSRDMGNQPQHF TRBJ1-5 . TRBV15
CASSSPGTGHEKLFF TRBJ1-4 . TRBV27
CASSLGDGALYNEQFF TRBJ2-1 . TRBV5-1
CASSAHGSAGEQFF TRBJ2-1 . TRBV9
CASSQVGGGEKLFF TRBJ1-4 . TRBV4-2
CASSGGTAQETQYF TRBJ2-5 . TRBV5-4
CASSLAGEQYF TRBJ2-7 . TRBV7-8
CASSLGGEPQPQHF TRBJ1-5 once TRBV5-1
CASSLDRGTEAFF TRBJ1-1 . TRBV11-2
CASAEEGPKGYGYTF TRBJ1-2 . TRBV2
CASSQDGTGGEKLFF TRBJ1-4 . TRBV4-3
CAWSVPGDEQYF TRBJ2-7 . TRBV30